The entry that follows covers one TCR beta chain sequence. This clonotype was picked up many times. This receptor's antigen is unknown. No much larger clonotype is one base removed from it; base qualities were not supplied. The data derive from a study of T-cell reconstitution after alpha-beta-depleted transplantation in children listed by TCRdb under 2016. With regard to the full study: T-cell immune reconstitution after TCRalphabeta/CD19-depleted allogeneic hematopoietic cell transplantation in children was quantitatively tracked in the study by means of TCR repertoire profiling.

Library method: PCR. The listed sequencing device is Illumina HiSeq 2500. TCR libraries were prepared with molecular barcoding, using unique molecular identifiers to normalize TCRbeta repertoire quantification. TCRdb passed the public sequencing reads through fastp at Q25 and MiXCR, retaining productive beta sequences. Under each unique CDR3 protein, matching rows form one entry showing the most common genes and DNA. In this sample the table shows around 87,000 distinct CDR3 sequences, roughly 8.4% of which occur a single time. Roughly 6.9% of the sample is taken by the ten largest. This clonotype originated in a human donor who donated a stem cell graft to a child with congenital amegakaryocytic thrombocytopenia. The sample in question was PBMCs from the stem cell graft donor, obtained from the stem cell graft.

This receptor has the CDR3 CASSLAQAGYTF. At the DNA level, the sequence is TGTGCCAGCAGCTTAGCGCAGGCTGGCTACACCTTC. In this chain, TRBV7-9 is recombined with TRBJ1-2, with the D gene uncertain. There are 12 amino acids in the CDR3, from cysteine to phenylalanine inclusive. The only DNA kept is the CDR3, 36 bases in frame from the first base. Via the germline V gene (reference sequence), CDR1 is SEHNR and CDR2 FQNEAQ. V is reduced by 0 bases and J by 7 bases, leaving a spacing of 6 bases between them.